This TCR beta chain was retrieved from a study of blood T cell repertoires in COVID-19. Turning to the study itself: COVID-19 samples from acute and convalescent phases originated in the United States, Italy and Spain.

Produced via immunoSEQ multiplex PCR; TCRdb's table is partial and in-frame only. This table has approximately 300,000 clones, around 85% appearing once. Germline values: CDR1 MGHRA, CDR2 YSYEKL. V lost 0 bases, J lost 9 bases, and 15 bases lay in between. The CDR3 covers 15 residues. Before being deemed recovered, Cohort 3 donors had two negative PCRs, clearance, or symptom resolution. The rearrangement links TRBV4-1 to TRBJ2-1, with TRBD2 as a possible D gene (6 bases). The source of this sequence is a woman in her twenties or thirties who had recovered from COVID-19. Sequencing used PBMCs or T cells enriched from blood (not recorded which). The CDR3 is CASSQEGGRWSEQFF. The CDR3 region has the DNA TGCGCCAGCAGCCAAGAGGGAGGTCGGTGGAGTGAGCAGTTCTTC.